The 32 T cell receptor beta chains presented below share a single source sample, sequenced in a study of OX40 agonist ivuxolimab in advanced cancers. Clones were read by immunoSEQ multiplex PCR, and TCRdb kept only the in-frame ones, dropping some. The sample has around 46,000 clones; approximately 91% are singletons. This specimen consisted of CD4+ or CD8+ T cells sorted from blood, obtained in a trial of the OX40 agonist ivuxolimab. The receptors were sampled from an adult with an advanced solid tumor such as melanoma, head and neck, liver or kidney cancer.

The chain uses TRBV14 and TRBJ2-7; D call uncertain. Trimming left V 0 bases short and J 6 bases short, with 6 bases between. CDR3 length equals 12 residues. CDR1 is SGHDN and CDR2 is FVKESK in the germline V gene. CDR3 in amino acids: CASSQDNREQYF. In DNA form, the CDR3 reads TGTGCCAGCAGCCAAGATAACCGCGAGCAGTACTTC.

J is TRBJ2-4 and V is TRBV19; tentatively, D is TRBD2 (7 bases). Germline V gene lookup returns CDR1 LNHDA and CDR2 SQIVND (reference sequence). CDR3 length: 16 residues. V shed 5 bases and J shed 5 bases, with 19 bases lying between them. The CDR3 region is CASSPLQGGVENIQYF. The CDR3 coding sequence is TGTGCCAGTAGTCCACTACAGGGAGGGGTAGAAAACATTCAGTACTTC.

This rearrangement joins TRBV7-9 to TRBJ2-7; D perhaps matches TRBD1 (6 bases). CDR3 size: 14 residues. V lost 5 bases, J lost 1 base, and 12 bases lay in between. Germline values: CDR1 SEHNR, CDR2 FQNEAQ (reference sequence). The CDR3 is CASSPRDKSYEQYF. The CDR3 DNA reads TGTGCCAGCAGCCCCCGGGACAAGTCCTACGAGCAGTACTTC.

CDR3 in amino acids: CASSLALVGDGYTF. The CDR3 DNA is TGTGCCAGCAGCTTAGCTCTTGTGGGGGACGGCTACACCTTC. This chain links TRBV13 with TRBJ1-2; maybe TRBD1 (5 bases). This CDR3 is built from 14 residues. CDR1 is PRHDT and CDR2 is FYEKMQ in the germline V gene (reference sequence). Trimming removed 1 base from V and 8 bases from J, with 14 bases in between.

Details on this clone: One end of the junction does not line up with germline, which may come from a read error. The chain uses TRBV28 and TRBJ1-4; unclear D gene. The germline gives CDR1 MDHEN, CDR2 SYDVKM. CDR3 length equals 9 residues. This chain's CDR3 is CASSHKGLF. Here the CDR3 DNA reads TGTGCCAGCAGCCACAAAGGCCTTTTT.

The chain carries TRBV4-1 and TRBJ2-2; 10 bases agree with TRBD1. The CDR3 runs 15 residues. CDR1 is MGHRA, CDR2 YSYEKL, per germline. V lost 3 bases, J lost 6 bases, and 4 bases stayed unmatched. CDR3 sequence reads: CASSQGTGVSGELFF. The CDR3 nucleotides read TGCGCCAGCAGCCAGGGGACAGGGGTTTCCGGGGAGCTGTTTTTT.

The chain is built from TRBV5-5 and TRBJ2-7; D is undetermined. The CDR3 has 13 amino acids. From germline, CDR1 is SGHKS and CDR2 YYEKEE (reference sequence). V lost 2 bases to trimming and J lost 5 bases, with 11 bases between them. As DNA, the CDR3 is TGTGCCAGCAGCTTTGGCATCGCCGACGAGCAGTACTTC. Protein: CASSFGIADEQYF.

The chain employs TRBV4-1 and TRBJ1-2; no firm D call. The CDR3 contains 14 residues. Germline loops: CDR1 MGHRA, CDR2 YSYEKL. Deletions cut 1 base from V and 4 bases from J, with 10 bases between. The CDR3 region is CASSQVYTPYGYTF. In DNA form, the CDR3 reads TGCGCCAGCAGCCAAGTTTACACCCCCTATGGCTACACCTTC.

The chain uses TRBV25-1 and TRBJ1-1, with 10 bases identical to TRBD1. J was trimmed by 0 bases and V by 7 bases; bases with no gene match: 8. Germline CDR1 reads MGHDK; CDR2 reads SYGVNS. There are 16 residues in the CDR3. The CDR3 region has the DNA TGTGCCAGCACTGGGACAGGGGCCAGCATGAACACTGAAGCTTTCTTT. It codes for CASTGTGASMNTEAFF.

This chain connects TRBV27 to TRBJ2-7; perhaps TRBD2 as D (5 bases). CDR1 is MNHEY, CDR2 SMNVEV, per germline (reference sequence). The V end lost 3 bases, the J end lost 2 bases, and 11 bases lay between the germline ends. This CDR3 region has 14 residues. The CDR3 protein is CASSLSGSTYEQYF. DNA for the CDR3: TGTGCCAGCAGTTTGTCTGGGAGCACCTACGAGCAGTACTTC.

This chain links TRBV5-1 with TRBJ1-5, with a possible D match to TRBD1 (5 bases). V was shortened by 4 bases and J by 3 bases, with 20 bases between the two germline ends. Germline V gene data show CDR1 as SGHRS and CDR2 as YFSETQ. The CDR3 runs to 17 residues. The CDR3 DNA is TGCGCCAGCAGCACGTACGGTAGACAGCTCCACAATCAGCCCCAGCATTTT. It is translated as CASSTYGRQLHNQPQHF.

The chain recombines TRBV4-2 with TRBJ1-2; D uncertain. The CDR3 has 15 amino acids. Between the trimmed V and J ends, which lost 0 bases and 8 bases, there was a span of 16 bases. Per germline, CDR1 LGHNA and CDR2 YNFKEQ. DNA of the CDR3: TGTGCCAGCAGCCAAGAAGAGAACAGCTCGTCGGGCTACACCTTC. Residues: CASSQEENSSSGYTF.

The V and J genes are TRBV6-6 and TRBJ2-7; 7 bases are shared with TRBD1. This CDR3 has 15 residues. The junction had 14 bases not matched to a gene; V was cut back by 6 bases and J by 6 bases. The germline V gene encodes CDR1 MNHNY and CDR2 SVGAGI (reference sequence). CDR3 nucleotides: TGTGCCAGCAGCCCCCACAGGGGCCCGGGGAGCGAGCAGTACTTC. The encoded protein is CASSPHRGPGSEQYF.

J is TRBJ2-1 and V is TRBV4-3; D gene ambiguous. The CDR3 covers 16 residues. Looked up from germline, CDR1 is LGHNA and CDR2 is YSLEER. V lost 1 base, J lost 0 bases, and 10 bases lay in between. The DNA of the CDR3 is TGCGCCAGCAGCCAAGGGGTCGGATACTCCTACAATGAGCAGTTCTTC. Its protein is CASSQGVGYSYNEQFF.

The chain carries TRBV6-6 and TRBJ1-2, with 9 bases identical to TRBD1. The CDR3 runs to 14 residues. J lost 1 base, V lost 7 bases, and 4 bases had no gene match. Per germline, CDR1 MNHNY and CDR2 SVGAGI (reference sequence). The CDR3: CASNRQGGNYGYTF. CDR3 nucleotide sequence: TGTGCCAGCAACCGACAGGGGGGTAACTATGGCTACACCTTC.

As concerns this clone: Within the sample, other DNA sequences also encode this same CDR3. The V and J genes are TRBV19 and TRBJ2-5; D call uncertain. The J call may be faulty, since TRBJ2-7 better matches the DNA end. The germline V gene has CDR1 LNHDA and CDR2 SQIVND (reference sequence). The CDR3 runs to 14 residues. The CDR3 sequence: CASSIAPGSYEQYF. CDR3 DNA sequence: TGTGCCAGTAGTATAGCCCCCGGGTCCTACGAGCAGTACTTC.

This clone was picked up a small number of times. This sequence joins TRBV19 and TRBJ1-5; no definite D call. V was clipped by 8 bases and J by 11 bases, with 7 bases between them. CDR3 length equals 9 residues. Germline CDR1 reads LNHDA; CDR2 reads SQIVND (reference sequence). The CDR3 loop is CASGVTQHF. The CDR3 bases are TGTGCCAGTGGAGTTACCCAGCATTTT.

The CDR3 here is CASSLLQGQGKEKLFF. The CDR3 region has the DNA TGTGCCAGCAGCTTGCTCCAGGGGCAAGGGAAAGAAAAACTGTTTTTT. J is TRBJ1-4 and V is TRBV5-6; TRBD1 might be the D (6 bases). Trimming took off 1 base at V and 8 bases at J, with 18 bases between the two ends. The CDR3 consists of 16 residues. Germline V gives CDR1 SGHDT, CDR2 YYEEEE.

This rearrangement joins TRBV19 to TRBJ1-6, with 7 bases that match TRBD1. The J segment lost 0 bases and the V segment lost 5 bases, leaving 7 bases of the junction unmatched. CDR3 size: 17 residues. From germline, CDR1 is LNHDA and CDR2 SQIVND (reference sequence). As DNA, the CDR3 is TGTGCCAGTAGTTCGACAGGGCCGAGCTCCTATAATTCACCCCTCCACTTT. Translated, it gives CASSSTGPSSYNSPLHF.

The chain couples TRBV5-8 to TRBJ1-5, with TRBD1 as a possible D gene (5 bases). Germline V gene data show CDR1 as SGHTS and CDR2 as YDEGEE. The CDR3 is 13 amino acids. V lost 3 bases, J lost 7 bases, and 11 bases lay in between. The CDR3 here is CASSYGGNQPQHF. The CDR3 DNA follows: TGTGCCAGCAGCTACGGGGGGAACCAGCCCCAGCATTTT.

The chain recombines TRBV28 with TRBJ2-7, with D uncertain. This CDR3 contains 12 residues. Trimming stripped 4 bases from V and 5 bases from J, with 9 bases between. Germline loops: CDR1 MDHEN, CDR2 SYDVKM. CDR3 in amino acids: CASSWPSDEQYF. CDR3 bases: TGTGCCAGCAGTTGGCCGAGCGACGAGCAGTACTTC.

The chain has TRBV15 and TRBJ2-7; tentative D call: TRBD2 (6 bases). The CDR3 is 16 residues long. Trimming removed 1 base from V and 6 bases from J, with 19 bases in between. CDR1 is LNHNV and CDR2 is YYDKDF in the germline V gene (reference sequence). CDR3 residues: CATSRGVDYRGGEQYF. In DNA form, the CDR3 reads TGTGCCACCAGCAGAGGGGTGGACTATCGTGGTGGCGAGCAGTACTTC.

This clone has a single count. V usage is TRBV5-4 and J usage is TRBJ2-7, with D possibly being TRBD1 or TRBD2 (7 bases each). CDR1 is SGHNT, CDR2 YYREEE, per germline (reference sequence). V was shortened by 4 bases and J by 3 bases, with 20 bases between the two germline ends. This CDR3 is built from 16 residues. CDR3 protein: CASSQDQGGLSYEQYF. CDR3 in DNA: TGTGCCAGCAGCCAAGATCAGGGGGGGCTGAGCTACGAGCAGTACTTC.

CDR3 sequence: CASSLEGVGYEQYF. The CDR3 bases are TGTGCCAGCAGCTTAGAGGGGGTTGGCTACGAGCAGTACTTC. The V call is TRBV13, the J call TRBJ2-7; the D gene is possibly TRBD1 (6 bases). CDR3 length: 14 residues. Per the germline V gene, CDR1 is PRHDT and CDR2 is FYEKMQ (reference sequence). Trimming took 1 base from V and 3 from J, leaving 10 bases between them.

The chain employs TRBV30 and TRBJ1-2; 7 bases match TRBD1. Germline V gives CDR1 GTSNPN, CDR2 SVGIG (reference sequence). The CDR3 has 14 residues. The J segment lost 8 bases and the V segment lost 1 base, leaving 10 bases of the junction unmatched. In DNA form, the CDR3 reads TGTGCCTGGAGTGGACTTTCTCTAGGGGGCGGCTACACCTTC. Protein: CAWSGLSLGGGYTF.

The rearrangement links TRBV28 to TRBJ1-5; possible D gene TRBD1, 6 bases. The V end was cut by 6 bases, the J end by 3 bases, with 15 bases between. From germline, CDR1 is MDHEN and CDR2 SYDVKM. The CDR3 covers 15 residues. The CDR3 reads CASSRTARFNQPQHF. CDR3 DNA sequence: TGTGCCAGCAGCAGGACAGCGCGGTTCAATCAGCCCCAGCATTTT.

The gene calls are TRBV11-2 and TRBJ2-5; TRBD1 is a possible D gene (5 bases). The V end was cut by 1 base, the J end by 1 base, with 10 bases between. The CDR3 contains 15 residues. The germline gives CDR1 SGHAT, CDR2 FQNNGV. CDR3 sequence reads: CASSLGFDSQETQYF. The CDR3 DNA follows: TGTGCCAGCAGCTTAGGTTTTGACAGCCAAGAGACCCAGTACTTC. Looking up the rest from reference TRBV11-2 and TRBJ2-5 gives the full variable domain: EAGVAQSPRYKIIEKRQSVAFWCNPISGHATLYWYQQILGQGPKLLIQFQNNGVVDDSQLPKDRFSAERLKGVDSTLKIQPAKLEDSAVYLCASSLGFDSQETQYFGPGTRLLVL.

The chain recombines TRBV27 with TRBJ2-7; maybe TRBD1 (5 bases). The CDR3 is 12 residues long. The V and J ends lost 0 bases and 6 bases respectively, with 6 bases between them. The V gene's germline CDR1 is MNHEY and CDR2 SMNVEV (reference sequence). Here the CDR3 reads CASSLSGVEQYF. DNA of the CDR3: TGTGCCAGCAGTTTATCAGGGGTCGAGCAGTACTTC.

The chain links TRBV4-3 to TRBJ1-2, with D unresolved. Germline V CDR1 and CDR2: LGHNA, YSLEER. There are 16 residues in the CDR3. V was pared by 6 bases and J by 8 bases, with 25 bases between. This chain's CDR3 is CASSGSSQDSYEGYTF. CDR3 DNA: TGCGCCAGCAGTGGCTCTAGCCAAGATAGTTACGAAGGCTACACCTTC.

This sequence joins TRBV7-3 and TRBJ2-6; D remains ambiguous. With 2 bases removed from V and 0 bases from J, the gap between germline ends came to 17 bases. The CDR3 consists of 19 residues. In germline, CDR1 is SGHTA, CDR2 FQGTGA. CDR3 DNA sequence: TGTGCCAGCAGCTTATATGCAGGCCCTTCCCTCTCTGGGGCCAACGTCCTGACTTTC. Translating gives CASSLYAGPSLSGANVLTF.

The V and J genes are TRBV7-3 and TRBJ2-1; maybe TRBD2 (5 bases). V lost 1 base and J 0 bases, leaving 10 bases between the germline ends. Germline loops: CDR1 SGHTA, CDR2 FQGTGA. CDR3 length: 16 residues. CDR3 region: CASSLILAASYNEQFF. DNA for the CDR3: TGTGCCAGCAGCTTAATTCTAGCAGCCTCCTACAATGAGCAGTTCTTC.

The CDR3 DNA follows: TGTGCCAGTAGTTCGCCTGGTCGGGCCTCCCCCTACAATGAGCAGTTCTTC. It codes for CASSSPGRASPYNEQFF. The chain carries TRBV19 and TRBJ2-1; the D is unclear. Germline V CDR1 and CDR2: LNHDA, SQIVND (reference sequence). The CDR3 sequence is 17 residues long. V lost 5 bases to trimming and J lost 2 bases, with 19 bases between them.